These 8 T cell receptor beta chains came from one sample sequenced in a study of OX40 agonist ivuxolimab in advanced cancers. Sequencing was performed with immunoSEQ multiplex PCR; in TCRdb, only in-frame clones are kept and a portion is missing. The table has 20,000 to 25,000 clones, approximately 86% seen once. The sequences come from CD4+ or CD8+ T cells sorted from blood, collected in a trial of the OX40 agonist ivuxolimab. The receptors were sampled from an adult with an advanced solid tumor such as melanoma, head and neck, liver or kidney cancer.

In its sample, this clone was seen once. This chain joins TRBV27 and TRBJ1-6; D gene ambiguous. Trimming removed 4 bases from V and 9 bases from J, with 13 bases in between. Germline CDR1 is MNHEY and CDR2 is SMNVEV (reference sequence). CDR3 length: 14 residues. The CDR3 sequence is CASSSGSVISPLHF. The CDR3 nucleotides read TGTGCCAGCAGTTCCGGGTCTGTAATTTCACCCCTCCACTTT.

This chain connects TRBV27 to TRBJ2-7; possibly TRBD2 for D (6 bases). This CDR3 is built from 16 residues. Germline CDR1 and CDR2: MNHEY and SMNVEV (reference sequence). V lost 5 bases to trimming and J lost 2 bases, with 19 bases between them. The CDR3 DNA follows: TGTGCCAGCAGTCTGGCCCCGGGATCGGGGGCCTACGAGCAGTACTTC. Its protein is CASSLAPGSGAYEQYF.

The chain uses TRBV7-2 and TRBJ2-5; tentatively, D is TRBD1 (6 bases). Germline V gene lookup returns CDR1 SGHTA and CDR2 FQGNSA. The CDR3 consists of 15 residues. The germline V and J ends were trimmed by 2 bases and 1 base, with 11 bases remaining between them. In DNA, the CDR3 is TGTGCCAGCAGCTTAATCAGGGGACCCCAAGAGACCCAGTACTTC. Protein: CASSLIRGPQETQYF. Filled out from reference TRBV7-2 and TRBJ2-5, the complete variable domain reads GAGVSQSPSNKVTEKGKDVELRCDPISGHTALYWYRQSLGQGLEFLIYFQGNSAPDKSGLPSDRFSAERTGGSVSTLTIQRTQQEDSAVYLCASSLIRGPQETQYFGPGTRLLVL.

The count of this clone is one. The chain joins TRBV7-9 to TRBJ2-1, with a possible D match to TRBD1 (6 bases). This CDR3 is 14 amino acids long. In germline, CDR1 is SEHNR, CDR2 FQNEAQ (reference sequence). V lost 4 bases, J lost 9 bases, and 16 bases lay in between. The CDR3 DNA reads as TGTGCCAGCAGCTCGTCACAGGGTGGGATTGAGCAGTTCTTC. It encodes CASSSSQGGIEQFF.

V gene TRBV27 combines with J gene TRBJ1-2; tentatively, D is TRBD1 (6 bases). Germline V lookup: CDR1 MNHEY, CDR2 SMNVEV (reference sequence). This CDR3 spans 13 amino acids. With 3 bases removed from V and 8 bases from J, the gap between germline ends came to 13 bases. The CDR3 protein is CASSFRAQGGYTF. The CDR3 region has the DNA TGTGCCAGCAGTTTTAGGGCCCAGGGGGGCTACACCTTC.

V usage is TRBV7-9 and J usage is TRBJ2-7; D unresolved. CDR3 length equals 12 residues. The V end was cut by 3 bases, the J end by 2 bases, with 5 bases between. Germline assignment: CDR1 SEHNR and CDR2 FQNEAQ (reference sequence). The CDR3 region has the DNA TGTGCCAGCAGCTTTCTGCCCTACGAGCAGTACTTC. This translates into CASSFLPYEQYF.

This clone was observed a single time. This rearrangement joins TRBV5-6 to TRBJ2-7; the D is unclear. Between the trimmed V and J ends, which lost 0 bases and 3 bases, there was a span of 7 bases. The germline CDR1 and CDR2 sequences are SGHDT and YYEEEE. This CDR3 has 13 amino acids. The CDR3: CASSLGGDYEQYF. The DNA for the CDR3 is TGTGCCAGCAGCTTGGGAGGAGACTACGAGCAGTACTTC.

The chain is built from TRBV6-4 and TRBJ2-6; a weak D match, TRBD2 (6 bases). This CDR3 is 17 amino acids long. V shed 6 bases and J shed 1 base, with 16 bases lying between them. Germline-derived CDR1 and CDR2 are MRHNA and SNTAGT. The CDR3 here is CASSDRGLISGANVLTF. CDR3 sequence (DNA): TGTGCCAGCAGCGACCGGGGACTGATATCTGGGGCCAACGTCCTGACTTTC.